This T cell receptor beta chain was obtained from a study of cytotoxic CD8 clonotypes in ibrutinib-treated CLL. Study details: Enrolment comprised 11 relapsed/refractory and about 16 treatment-naive patients; fewer than 18 were IGHV unmutated. Responses: roughly 25 partial, 2 complete; after median around 68 months, around 14 stayed remitted, about twelve progressed. The study's findings and limits: Public clonotypes showed up rarely, and on treatment they shrank or held steady.

The table came from immunoSEQ multiplex PCR; TCRdb's copy has only in-frame clones and leaves some out. The sample lists about 24,000 clones; roughly 74% were seen once. As for this clone: As yet, its antigen is unknown.

The length of the CDR3 is 13 residues. From germline, CDR1 is MNHEY and CDR2 SMNVEV (reference sequence). The source material was PBMCs, sampled after 12 months of ibrutinib treatment. The rearrangement joins TRBV27 to TRBJ2-5, with D possibly TRBD1 on 6 matching bases. TRBJ2-7 explains the end of the DNA better; the J call may be wrong. The clonotype was recovered from a human donor with chronic lymphocytic leukemia. The CDR3 DNA reads TGTGCCAGCAGACGGGACAACTCCTACGAGCAGTACTTC. Its protein is CASRRDNSYEQYF.